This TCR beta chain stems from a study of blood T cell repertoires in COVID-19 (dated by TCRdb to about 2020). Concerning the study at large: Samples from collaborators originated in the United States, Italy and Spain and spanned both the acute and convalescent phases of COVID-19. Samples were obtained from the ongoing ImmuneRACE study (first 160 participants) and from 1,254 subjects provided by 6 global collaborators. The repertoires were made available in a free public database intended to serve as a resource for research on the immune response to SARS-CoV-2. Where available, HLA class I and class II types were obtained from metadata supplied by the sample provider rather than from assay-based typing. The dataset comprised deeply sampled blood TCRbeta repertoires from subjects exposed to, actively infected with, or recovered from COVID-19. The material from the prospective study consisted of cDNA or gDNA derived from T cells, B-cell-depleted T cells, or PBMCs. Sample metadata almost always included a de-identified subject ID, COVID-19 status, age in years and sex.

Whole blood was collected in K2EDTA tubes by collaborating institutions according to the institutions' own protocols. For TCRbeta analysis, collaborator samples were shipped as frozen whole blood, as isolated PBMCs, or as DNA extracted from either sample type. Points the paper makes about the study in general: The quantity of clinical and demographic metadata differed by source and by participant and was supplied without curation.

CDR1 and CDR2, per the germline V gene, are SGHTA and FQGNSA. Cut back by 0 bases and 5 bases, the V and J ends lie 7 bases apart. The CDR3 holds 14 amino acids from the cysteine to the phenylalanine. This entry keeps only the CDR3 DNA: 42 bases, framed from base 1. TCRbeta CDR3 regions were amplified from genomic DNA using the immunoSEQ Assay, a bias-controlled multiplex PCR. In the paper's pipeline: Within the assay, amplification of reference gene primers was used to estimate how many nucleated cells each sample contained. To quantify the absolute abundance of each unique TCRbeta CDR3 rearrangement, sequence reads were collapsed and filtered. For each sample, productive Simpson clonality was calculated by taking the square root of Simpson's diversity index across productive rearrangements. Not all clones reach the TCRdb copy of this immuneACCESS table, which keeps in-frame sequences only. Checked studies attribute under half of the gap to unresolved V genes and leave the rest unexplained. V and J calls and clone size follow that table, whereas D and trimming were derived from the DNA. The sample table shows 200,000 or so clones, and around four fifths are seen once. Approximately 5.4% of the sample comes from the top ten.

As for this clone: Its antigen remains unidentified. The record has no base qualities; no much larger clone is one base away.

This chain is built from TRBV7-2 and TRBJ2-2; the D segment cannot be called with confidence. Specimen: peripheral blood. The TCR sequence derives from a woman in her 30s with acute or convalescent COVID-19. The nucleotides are TGTGCCAGCAGCTTAGCGCCAGCGACCGGGGAGCTGTTTTTT. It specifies CASSLAPATGELFF.